The 18 T cell receptor beta chains below were found in one sample sequenced in a study of technical replicates of blood from several donors. Clones were sequenced by immunoSEQ multiplex PCR, and TCRdb holds only the in-frame ones, with some missing. The repertoire holds under 85,000 clones, with around 96% as singletons. Sequenced material: T cells isolated from PBMCs. The source of these receptors is a human donor in good health.

V is TRBV10-3 and J is TRBJ2-3; D remains unclear. V was clipped by 4 bases and J by 2 bases, with 10 bases between them. The CDR3 loop spans 14 amino acids. The germline V gene has CDR1 ENHRY and CDR2 SYGVKD. The CDR3 loop reads CAISGGDNTDTQYF. As DNA, the CDR3 is TGTGCCATCAGTGGTGGTGACAACACAGATACGCAGTATTTT.

The V call is TRBV7-3, the J call TRBJ2-3, with 8 bases fitting TRBD2. Trimming at V came to 3 bases and at J to 2 bases, leaving 7 bases not matched to a gene. This CDR3 region has 16 residues. Germline-derived CDR1 and CDR2 are SGHTA and FQGTGA. The CDR3 region is CASSLASGLDTDTQYF. The CDR3, as DNA: TGTGCCAGCAGCTTGGCCTCGGGACTAGACACAGATACGCAGTATTTT.

The gene calls are TRBV14 and TRBJ1-1; unclear D gene. Germline values: CDR1 SGHDN, CDR2 FVKESK. This CDR3 contains 13 residues. Trimming took 7 bases from V and 9 from J, leaving 18 bases between them. The CDR3 here is CASTPGSFDKAFF. In DNA, the CDR3 is TGTGCCAGCACCCCTGGGAGTTTCGATAAAGCTTTCTTT.

The chain couples TRBV5-1 to TRBJ2-1, with D uncertain. From germline, CDR1 is SGHRS and CDR2 YFSETQ. CDR3 length: 15 amino acids. V shed 0 bases and J shed 0 bases, with 7 bases lying between them. CDR3 region: CASSLAASSYNEQFF. The CDR3 DNA sequence: TGCGCCAGCAGCTTGGCCGCTAGCTCCTACAATGAGCAGTTCTTC.

The V gene is TRBV19, the J gene TRBJ2-2, with 8 bases identical to TRBD1. Germline trimming cut 3 bases from V and 9 bases from J; bases unmatched to any gene: 15. CDR1 and CDR2 from the germline V gene are LNHDA and SQIVND (reference sequence). The CDR3 runs 17 residues. As DNA, the CDR3 is TGTGCCAGTAGTATTTTCCATGGACAGGGAGAAGGCCGGGAGCTGTTTTTT. This sequence encodes CASSIFHGQGEGRELFF.

The sample holds one count of this clone. The chain links TRBV7-6 to TRBJ1-1, with a tentative D call TRBD1 (6 bases). Germline CDR1 SGHVS, CDR2 FNYEAQ. This CDR3 is built from 15 residues. The V and J ends lost 2 bases and 5 bases respectively, with 15 bases between them. The CDR3 protein is CASSLTTGYMTEAFF. The CDR3 nucleotides are TGTGCCAGCAGCTTAACCACAGGGTACATGACTGAAGCTTTCTTT.

The rearrangement uses TRBV6-6 and TRBJ2-7; the D gene is possibly TRBD1 (5 bases). Trimming removed 0 bases from V and 3 bases from J, with 15 bases in between. CDR1 is MNHNY, CDR2 SVGAGI, per germline (reference sequence). The CDR3 is made up of 16 amino acids. The CDR3 sequence: CASSYSRQGNSYEQYF. CDR3 in DNA: TGTGCCAGCAGTTACTCGCGGCAGGGAAATAGCTACGAGCAGTACTTC.

The chain employs TRBV9 and TRBJ1-1, with 11 positions matching TRBD1. The CDR3 covers 18 residues. Germline V gives CDR1 SGDLS, CDR2 YYNGEE. V shed 0 bases, J shed 0 bases, and the junction held 7 bases outside the gene matches. CDR3: CASSVDGTGGRMNTEAFF. In DNA form, the CDR3 reads TGTGCCAGCAGCGTAGATGGGACAGGGGGGCGCATGAACACTGAAGCTTTCTTT.

The chain couples TRBV7-2 to TRBJ2-5, with D uncertain. Germline V gene sequence: CDR1 SGHTA, CDR2 FQGNSA. The V gene lost 1 base and the J gene lost 5 bases, with 8 bases spanning the gap. The CDR3 totals 13 residues. Here the CDR3 DNA reads TGTGCCAGCAGCTTAGTACCCGGGGAGACCCAGTACTTC. Its translation: CASSLVPGETQYF.

This clone has a single count. This rearrangement joins TRBV6-1 to TRBJ2-3; D not certain. The CDR3 has 16 amino acids. Germline values: CDR1 MNHNS, CDR2 SASEGT. The V gene lost 0 bases and the J gene lost 2 bases, with 12 bases spanning the gap. For the CDR3, the DNA is TGTGCCAGCAGTGAAGCAGGAACAGCTACCACAGATACGCAGTATTTT. This sequence encodes CASSEAGTATTDTQYF.

The rearrangement joins TRBV29-1 to TRBJ2-4; perhaps TRBD2 as D (5 bases). CDR1 and CDR2 from the germline V gene are SQVTM and ANQGSEA. The CDR3 has 12 amino acids. The V gene lost 3 bases and the J gene lost 4 bases, with 7 bases spanning the gap. In DNA form, the CDR3 reads TGCAGCGTTGAGTCGGGGAAAAACATTCAGTACTTC. It encodes CSVESGKNIQYF.

The genes are TRBV29-1 and TRBJ2-3; D is undetermined. This CDR3 spans 11 amino acids. Germline values: CDR1 SQVTM, CDR2 ANQGSEA. Trimming shortened V by 6 bases and J by 5 bases, and 9 bases separated the two germline ends. In nucleotides, the CDR3 is TGCAGCGTCAGGTCTGGAGATACGCAGTATTTT. This codes for CSVRSGDTQYF.

The chain is built from TRBV2 and TRBJ2-7, with D perhaps matching TRBD1 (7 bases). V gave up 8 bases and J gave up 0 bases, with 11 bases separating them. The germline V gene has CDR1 SNHLY and CDR2 FYNNEI. This CDR3 is built from 13 residues. CDR3 DNA sequence: TGTGCCAGCGCGGGACAGCTCTCCTACGAGCAGTACTTC. Its protein product is CASAGQLSYEQYF.

V usage is TRBV4-2 and J usage is TRBJ2-3, with 11 bases that match TRBD2. CDR1 LGHNA and CDR2 YNFKEQ come from the germline V gene. The CDR3 runs to 16 residues. The trim removed 1 base at V and 5 bases at J, leaving 5 bases unmatched. The CDR3 DNA follows: TGTGCCAGCAGCCAAGCTAGCGGGAGGAGGGGAGATACGCAGTATTTT. It is translated as CASSQASGRRGDTQYF.

The chain recombines TRBV7-3 with TRBJ2-3; D is possibly TRBD2 (5 bases). Trimming shortened V by 5 bases and J by 3 bases, and 15 bases separated the two germline ends. This CDR3 region has 15 residues. CDR1 is SGHTA and CDR2 is FQGTGA in the germline V gene. The CDR3 loop is CASSAQFEGTDTQYF. CDR3 DNA: TGTGCCAGCAGCGCCCAGTTCGAGGGAACAGATACGCAGTATTTT.

This clone was found once. The chain uses TRBV30 and TRBJ2-3; D is unresolved. In germline, CDR1 is GTSNPN, CDR2 SVGIG (reference sequence). The ends were cut back, 2 bases at V and 11 bases at J, with 14 bases in the middle. CDR3 length: 12 amino acids. The CDR3 DNA sequence: TGTGCCTGGAGTAACACACCACAAAGGCAGTATTTT. It codes for CAWSNTPQRQYF.

This chain uses TRBV9 with TRBJ2-2; tentatively, D is TRBD1 (6 bases). The V gene's germline CDR1 is SGDLS and CDR2 YYNGEE. This CDR3 comprises 18 residues. V was pared by 3 bases and J by 5 bases, with 23 bases between. This chain's CDR3 is CASSATGWGQGRTGELFF. The CDR3 bases are TGTGCCAGCAGCGCAACGGGGTGGGGGCAGGGAAGAACCGGGGAGCTGTTTTTT.

The chain combines TRBV4-2 with TRBJ2-7; 7 nucleotides align to TRBD2. The germline CDR1 and CDR2 sequences are LGHNA and YNFKEQ. This CDR3 has 15 residues. The J segment lost 4 bases and the V segment lost 0 bases, leaving 6 bases of the junction unmatched. CDR3 sequence (DNA): TGTGCCAGCAGCCAAGATCCCGGGAGGTTTTACGAGCAGTACTTC. Amino acid sequence: CASSQDPGRFYEQYF.